The 19 T cell receptor beta chains below were found in one sample sequenced in a study of blood T cell repertoires in COVID-19. Method: immunoSEQ multiplex PCR; TCRdb's copy keeps in-frame clones and lacks some. The sample holds over 150,000 clones, 70% to 90% seen once. Sequencing was performed on peripheral blood. These receptor sequences come from a man in his sixties with COVID-19, enrolled during active disease.

The chain combines TRBV5-1 with TRBJ2-1; 9 bases align to TRBD2. V shed 0 bases and J 11 bases; nucleotides not matched to a gene: 3. Germline CDR1 SGHRS, CDR2 YFSETQ. The CDR3 is 13 residues long. The chain's CDR3 is CASSLGLAAKQFF. In DNA, the CDR3 is TGCGCCAGCAGCTTGGGACTAGCGGCTAAGCAGTTCTTC. Full variable domain (outside the CDR3, taken from reference TRBV5-1 and TRBJ2-1): KAGVTQTPRYLIKTRGQQVTLSCSPISGHRSVSWYQQTPGQGLQFLFEYFSETQRNKGNFPGRFSGRQFSNSRSEMNVSTLELGDSALYLCASSLGLAAKQFFGPGTRLTVL.

The gene calls are TRBV6-1 and TRBJ2-7; TRBD2 matches 8 bases. Germline CDR1 reads MNHNS; CDR2 reads SASEGT. After removal of 1 base from V and 9 bases from J, the junction contained 11 bases not matched to a gene. The CDR3 has 15 residues. DNA for the CDR3: TGTGCCAGCAGTGAAGGGCTGACTAGCGCCACGAGGCAGTACTTC. It yields the protein CASSEGLTSATRQYF.

The genes are TRBV6-5 and TRBJ1-2; no firm D call. The CDR3 totals 13 residues. Trimming removed 0 bases at V and 7 bases at J, with 9 bases between. Germline assignment: CDR1 MNHEY and CDR2 SVGAGI. The CDR3 nucleotides read TGTGCCAGCAGTTACTCGAGTACCCGTGGCTACACCTTC. This sequence encodes CASSYSSTRGYTF.

V gene TRBV7-2 combines with J gene TRBJ2-1; 9 bases are shared with TRBD2. Germline CDR1 is SGHTA and CDR2 is FQGNSA. This CDR3 has 19 amino acids. Trimming cost V 4 bases and J 7 bases; bases outside gene matches: 20. CDR3 DNA sequence: TGTGCCAGCAGCTCAGCCGGGGCGGGATTAGCGGGAGATCGGAATGAGCAGTTCTTC. Translation gives CASSSAGAGLAGDRNEQFF.

The chain employs TRBV7-9 and TRBJ2-3; D remains unclear. Germline loops: CDR1 SEHNR, CDR2 FQNEAQ (reference sequence). There are 12 residues in the CDR3. The V end lost 5 bases, the J end lost 0 bases, and 3 bases lay between the germline ends. The CDR3 region has the DNA TGTGCCAGCAGCCTTAGCACAGATACGCAGTATTTT. Protein product: CASSLSTDTQYF.

The chain recombines TRBV6-1 with TRBJ2-7; TRBD1 agrees at 7 bases. Per the germline V gene, CDR1 is MNHNS and CDR2 is SASEGT. This CDR3 region has 18 residues. V lost 4 bases, J lost 4 bases, and 19 bases stayed unmatched. The CDR3 loop is CASSATPFRQGGSYEQYF. The CDR3 DNA reads as TGTGCCAGCAGTGCTACCCCCTTTCGACAGGGTGGATCGTACGAGCAGTACTTC.

This clone is a singleton in its sample. This sequence joins TRBV6-2 or TRBV6-3 and TRBJ1-5; D unclear. The germline gives CDR1 MNHEY, CDR2 SVGEGT. The CDR3 is 15 amino acids. Trimming left V 0 bases short and J 0 bases short, with 6 bases between. The CDR3 region has the DNA TGTGCCAGCAGTTACTCAATCGGTAGCAATCAGCCCCAGCATTTT. Its translation: CASSYSIGSNQPQHF.

V is TRBV10-3 and J is TRBJ2-2, with a possible D match to TRBD1 (6 bases). V shed 11 bases and J shed 2 bases, with 12 bases lying between them. Germline lookup yields CDR1 ENHRY and CDR2 SYGVKD. This CDR3 has 13 amino acids. CDR3 sequence (DNA): TGTGCCCACCGGGACACTAACACCGGGGAGCTGTTTTTT. Its translation: CAHRDTNTGELFF.

CDR3 sequence reads: CASSYWQTNTGELFF. CDR3 nucleotide sequence: TGTGCCAGCAGTTACTGGCAGACGAACACCGGGGAGCTGTTTTTT. This sequence joins TRBV6-5 and TRBJ2-2; D is undetermined. Trimming took 1 base from V and 0 from J, leaving 6 bases between them. The CDR3 consists of 15 residues. CDR1 MNHEY and CDR2 SVGAGI come from the germline V gene.

This clone was detected only a few times. This chain links TRBV11-1 with TRBJ1-6; 8 bases match TRBD1. The CDR3 sequence is 15 residues long. Germline V gene data show CDR1 as SGHAT and CDR2 as FQDESV (reference sequence). Losses at the gene ends were 5 bases for V and 3 bases for J; bases not matched to a gene: 3. CDR3 residues: CASSLGTGYNSPLHF. Here the CDR3 DNA reads TGTGCCAGCAGCCTGGGGACAGGCTATAATTCACCCCTCCACTTT. Variable domain in full (rest from reference TRBV11-1 and TRBJ1-6): EAEVAQSPRYKITEKSQAVAFWCDPISGHATLYWYRQILGQGPELLVQFQDESVVDDSQLPKDRFSAERLKGVDSTLKIQPAELGDSAMYLCASSLGTGYNSPLHFGNGTRLTVT.

The gene calls are TRBV7-3 and TRBJ2-7, with D tentatively TRBD2 (6 bases). This CDR3 contains 14 residues. CDR1 is SGHTA, CDR2 FQGTGA, per germline. Deletions cut 5 bases from V and 2 bases from J, with 13 bases between. Here the CDR3 reads CASSPQEGPYEQYF. The CDR3 bases are TGTGCCAGCAGCCCCCAGGAGGGACCCTACGAGCAGTACTTC. Complete variable domain (other parts from reference TRBV7-3 and TRBJ2-7): GAGVSQTPSNKVTEKGKYVELRCDPISGHTALYWYRQSLGQGPEFLIYFQGTGAADDSGLPNDRFFAVRPEGSVSTLKIQRTERGDSAVYLCASSPQEGPYEQYFGPGTRLTVT.

The chain uses TRBV2 and TRBJ2-7; no firm D call. Trimming removed 3 bases at V and 1 base at J, with 7 bases between. The CDR3 covers 13 residues. CDR1 is SNHLY and CDR2 is FYNNEI in the germline V gene. This CDR3 is CASSDTESYEQYF. For the CDR3, the DNA is TGTGCCAGCAGTGACACAGAATCCTACGAGCAGTACTTC.

The rearrangement joins TRBV5-1 to TRBJ2-1; 12 bases align to TRBD2. This CDR3 has 15 residues. Trimming cost V 4 bases and J 10 bases; bases outside gene matches: 9. Germline CDR1 reads SGHRS; CDR2 reads YFSETQ. CDR3 nucleotides: TGCGCCAGCAGCACCGGACTAGCGGGGCCTTCGGAGCAGTTCTTC. As protein: CASSTGLAGPSEQFF.

The J gene is TRBJ2-4, the V gene TRBV2; D is possibly TRBD2 (6 bases). Germline values: CDR1 SNHLY, CDR2 FYNNEI. Trimming removed 7 bases from V and 5 bases from J, with 18 bases in between. The CDR3 consists of 15 residues. The CDR3 region is CASNFGGTGQNIQYF. The CDR3 DNA reads TGTGCCAGCAATTTCGGAGGGACGGGACAAAACATTCAGTACTTC.

The CDR3 loop is CASIPPGLADTGELFF. CDR3 DNA: TGTGCCAGCATCCCTCCGGGACTAGCGGACACCGGGGAGCTGTTTTTT. The rearrangement uses TRBV6-2 or TRBV6-3 and TRBJ2-2; 11 nucleotides line up with TRBD2. Germline-derived CDR1 and CDR2 are MNHEY and SVGEGT. The CDR3 loop spans 16 amino acids. V shed 7 bases, J shed 3 bases, and the junction held 7 bases outside the gene matches.

The genes are TRBV18 and TRBJ1-2, with 7 nucleotides matching TRBD1. Looked up from germline, CDR1 is KGHSH and CDR2 is LQKENI. The CDR3 sequence is 15 residues long. Trimming removed 6 bases from V and 1 base from J; junction bases left unmatched: 8. The CDR3 sequence: CASSLGTENNYGYTF. CDR3 sequence (DNA): TGTGCCAGCTCCCTCGGGACAGAAAATAACTATGGCTACACCTTC.

The chain is built from TRBV11-2 and TRBJ2-2; D not certain. Trimming cost V 3 bases and J 0 bases, with 11 bases left between them. CDR1 is SGHAT, CDR2 FQNNGV, per germline. This CDR3 comprises 16 residues. The CDR3, as DNA: TGTGCCAGCAGCTTGGAGATAATGACGAACACCGGGGAGCTGTTTTTT. Residues: CASSLEIMTNTGELFF.

The V and J genes are TRBV7-2 and TRBJ1-3; possibly TRBD1 for D (6 bases). The CDR3 runs to 16 residues. V lost 3 bases and J lost 0, with 12 bases in between. The germline V gene has CDR1 SGHTA and CDR2 FQGNSA. The chain's CDR3 is CASSLGHPNSGNTIYF. DNA of the CDR3: TGTGCCAGCAGCTTGGGACACCCGAACTCTGGAAACACCATATATTTT.

The chain couples TRBV7-8 to TRBJ2-1, with 10 bases aligning to TRBD2. The CDR3 spans 18 residues. CDR1 and CDR2 from the germline V gene are SGHVS and FQNEAQ. The V gene end was trimmed by 5 bases and the J gene end by 10 bases; junction bases not matched to a gene: 20. CDR3 DNA: TGTGCCAGCAGCCCCCAGAATCCCAGCGGGAGGGCCTTTGGGGAGCAGTTCTTC. Its translation: CASSPQNPSGRAFGEQFF.